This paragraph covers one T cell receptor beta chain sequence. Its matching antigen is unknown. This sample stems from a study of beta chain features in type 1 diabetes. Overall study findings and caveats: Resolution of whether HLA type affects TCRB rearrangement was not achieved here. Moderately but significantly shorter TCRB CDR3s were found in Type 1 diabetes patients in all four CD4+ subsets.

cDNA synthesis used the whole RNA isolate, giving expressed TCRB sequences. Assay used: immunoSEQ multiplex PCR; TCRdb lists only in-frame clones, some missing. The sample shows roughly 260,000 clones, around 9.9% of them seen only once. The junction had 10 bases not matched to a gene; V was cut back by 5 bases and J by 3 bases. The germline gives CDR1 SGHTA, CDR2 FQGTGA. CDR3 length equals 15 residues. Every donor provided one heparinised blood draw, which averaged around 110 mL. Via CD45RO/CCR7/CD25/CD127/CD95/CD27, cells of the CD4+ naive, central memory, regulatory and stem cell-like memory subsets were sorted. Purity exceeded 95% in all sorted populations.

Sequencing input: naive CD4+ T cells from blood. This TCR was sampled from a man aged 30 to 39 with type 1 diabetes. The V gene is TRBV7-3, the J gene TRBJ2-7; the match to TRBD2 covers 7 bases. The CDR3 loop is CASSPHAGEGYEQYF. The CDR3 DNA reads TGTGCCAGCAGCCCACATGCTGGGGAGGGCTACGAGCAGTACTTC.